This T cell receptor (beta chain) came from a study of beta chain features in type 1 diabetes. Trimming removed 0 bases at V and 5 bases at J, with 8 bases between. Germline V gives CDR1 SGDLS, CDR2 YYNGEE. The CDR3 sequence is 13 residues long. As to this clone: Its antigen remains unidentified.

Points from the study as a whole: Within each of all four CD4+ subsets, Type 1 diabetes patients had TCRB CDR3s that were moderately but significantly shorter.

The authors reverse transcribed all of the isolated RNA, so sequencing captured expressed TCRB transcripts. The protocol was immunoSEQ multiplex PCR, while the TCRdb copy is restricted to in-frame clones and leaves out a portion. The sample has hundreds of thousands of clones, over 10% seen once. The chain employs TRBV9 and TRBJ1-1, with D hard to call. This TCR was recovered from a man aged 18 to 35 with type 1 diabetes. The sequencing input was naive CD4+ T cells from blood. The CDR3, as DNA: TGTGCCAGCAGCGTAGATGGGAGTACTGAAGCTTTCTTT. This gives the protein CASSVDGSTEAFF.